Each of the 21 T cell receptor beta chains below was sequenced from the same sample in a study of cytomegalovirus exposure and HLA in healthy donors. Measured with immunoSEQ multiplex PCR; TCRdb has only the in-frame clones, and not every one. This table has 150,000 or so clones, 85% to 90% appearing once. Sequenced input: PBMCs. These receptors were taken from a woman aged 18-35 years in good health and CMV-seronegative.

This clone has only one observation. V is TRBV5-8 and J is TRBJ1-1; 7 bases are shared with TRBD1. CDR1 is SGHTS, CDR2 YDEGEE, per germline. Unmatched junction bases numbered 13, after V lost 3 bases and J lost 11 bases. CDR3 size: 14 residues. The CDR3 nucleotides are TGTGCCAGCAGCTGGGGGACAGCCGCGGGGCAGGCTTTCTTT. Its protein is CASSWGTAAGQAFF. The full variable domain, in which reference TRBV5-8 and TRBJ1-1 provide the parts outside the CDR3, is EAGVTQSPTHLIKTRGQQATLRCSPISGHTSVYWYQQALGLGLQFLLWYDEGEERNRGNFPPRFSGRQFPNYSSELNVNALELEDSALYLCASSWGTAAGQAFFGQGTRLTVV.

The chain employs TRBV29-1 and TRBJ2-3; no clear D gene. The germline V and J ends were trimmed by 6 bases and 1 base, with 8 bases remaining between them. The CDR3 totals 12 residues. Germline CDR1 reads SQVTM; CDR2 reads ANQGSEA. The CDR3 sequence: CSVTSGTDTQYF. CDR3 sequence (DNA): TGCAGCGTCACCAGCGGCACAGATACGCAGTATTTT.

V usage is TRBV5-1 and J usage is TRBJ2-5; D ambiguous. V was clipped by 2 bases and J by 5 bases, with 4 bases between them. The CDR3 is 11 residues long. CDR1 and CDR2 (germline): SGHRS, YFSETQ. CDR3 sequence: CASSFMETQYF. Written as DNA, the CDR3 is TGCGCCAGCAGCTTTATGGAGACCCAGTACTTC.

This clone came up many times. In the same sample, other DNA sequences code for this CDR3. The chain carries TRBV6-1 and TRBJ1-6; 9 bases are shared with TRBD1. This CDR3 is built from 13 residues. V trimming: 8 bases; J trimming: 10 bases; junction bases outside the gene matches: 6. CDR1 and CDR2 (germline): MNHNS, SASEGT. In DNA, the CDR3 is TGTGCCAGCGGGACAGGGTCGGTATCACCCCTCCACTTT. This translates into CASGTGSVSPLHF.

V and J are TRBV2 and TRBJ2-3; no definite D call. The CDR3 contains 13 residues. Trimming removed 5 bases at V and 3 bases at J, with 9 bases between. Germline V gene sequence: CDR1 SNHLY, CDR2 FYNNEI. DNA for the CDR3: TGTGCCAGCAGTCCCTTCCAGACAGATACGCAGTATTTT. Protein sequence: CASSPFQTDTQYF.

V gene TRBV6-6 combines with J gene TRBJ1-5, with TRBD1 matching over 8 bases. Unmatched junction bases numbered 7, after V lost 6 bases and J lost 3 bases. CDR3 length equals 15 residues. Germline V gene data show CDR1 as MNHNY and CDR2 as SVGAGI (reference sequence). CDR3 DNA: TGTGCCAGCAGACGGGACAGGCCCAACAATCAGCCCCAGCATTTT. As protein: CASRRDRPNNQPQHF.

This clone is a singleton in its sample. The CDR3 loop reads CASREGGNTEAFF. The CDR3 coding sequence is TGTGCCAGCAGAGAGGGCGGGAACACTGAAGCTTTCTTT. This chain joins TRBV5-6 and TRBJ1-1, with D unclear. V lost 5 bases to trimming and J lost 1 base, with 9 bases between them. The CDR3 covers 13 residues. Germline V CDR1 and CDR2: SGHDT, YYEEEE.

This chain joins TRBV6-5 and TRBJ1-2; 9 bases match TRBD1. Germline trimming cut 10 bases from V and 7 bases from J; bases unmatched to any gene: 7. CDR1 MNHEY and CDR2 SVGAGI come from the germline V gene. CDR3 length: 12 amino acids. This chain's CDR3 is CATRGQGGGYTF. In nucleotides, the CDR3 is TGTGCCACACGGGGACAGGGAGGTGGCTACACCTTC.

V usage is TRBV5-1 and J usage is TRBJ2-7; TRBD1 matches at 8 bases. V shed 4 bases and J 0 bases; nucleotides not matched to a gene: 6. Germline V gene sequence: CDR1 SGHRS, CDR2 YFSETQ. The CDR3 extends over 15 amino acids. The CDR3 loop is CASSLGQANSYEQYF. The CDR3, as DNA: TGCGCCAGCAGCCTGGGACAGGCCAACTCCTACGAGCAGTACTTC.

The V call is TRBV10-2, the J call TRBJ2-1; 10 bases map to TRBD2. This CDR3 contains 15 residues. Per germline, CDR1 WSHSY and CDR2 SAAADI. J was trimmed by 2 bases and V by 6 bases; bases with no gene match: 4. The CDR3 sequence: CASSTSGVAYNEQFF. CDR3 DNA: TGCGCCAGCAGCACTAGCGGGGTTGCCTACAATGAGCAGTTCTTC.

The chain couples TRBV6-6 to TRBJ1-1, with D possibly TRBD1 on 6 matching bases. CDR3 length: 15 amino acids. V dropped 7 bases and J dropped 3 bases, with 18 bases sitting between them. Germline assignment: CDR1 MNHNY and CDR2 SVGAGI (reference sequence). CDR3 bases: TGTGCCAGCACCCCCTACCAGGGGCCGGACACTGAAGCTTTCTTT. Encoded protein: CASTPYQGPDTEAFF.

V usage is TRBV6-1 and J usage is TRBJ1-1; 7 positions match TRBD1. The CDR3 length is 24 residues. CDR1 is MNHNS and CDR2 is SASEGT in the germline V gene. The V segment lost 2 bases and the J segment 1 base; nucleotides outside the gene matches: 31. DNA for the CDR3: TGTGCCAGCAGTGAATTTTTGGGACAGAACACTGAGTATTTAACGGGCCTGTGGAACACTGAAGCTTTCTTT. This codes for CASSEFLGQNTEYLTGLWNTEAFF.

The rearrangement joins TRBV5-5 to TRBJ2-5, with a weak D call TRBD2 (5 bases). Per germline, CDR1 SGHKS and CDR2 YYEKEE (reference sequence). Trimming took off 2 bases at V and 7 bases at J, with 21 bases between the two ends. CDR3 length: 16 residues. The CDR3 nucleotides are TGTGCCAGCAGCTTCTCCGGGAACATCGACCGTGGGACCCAGTACTTC. This sequence encodes CASSFSGNIDRGTQYF.

The chain recombines TRBV29-1 with TRBJ1-2, with 8 bases lining up with TRBD1. J gave up 2 bases and V 7 bases, and 9 bases lay outside the gene matches. Germline V CDR1 and CDR2: SQVTM, ANQGSEA. The CDR3 is made up of 14 amino acids. The CDR3, as DNA: TGCAGCGCGAGGACAGGGAGAGCCAACTATGGCTACACCTTC. It encodes CSARTGRANYGYTF. The entire variable domain, with the rest obtained from reference TRBV29-1 and TRBJ1-2, is as follows: SAVISQKPSRDICQRGTSLTIQCQVDSQVTMMFWYRQQPGQSLTLIATANQGSEATYESGFVIDKFPISRPNLTFSTLTVSNMSPEDSSIYLCSARTGRANYGYTFGSGTRLTVV.

The V and J genes are TRBV6-1 and TRBJ1-4; maybe TRBD1 (5 bases). The germline V gene has CDR1 MNHNS and CDR2 SASEGT. The V end was cut by 7 bases, the J end by 10 bases, with 22 bases between. The CDR3 is made up of 15 amino acids. CDR3 sequence (DNA): TGTGCCAGCACCCAAACGACAGTAGGGGTGGGAAAACTGTTTTTT. Amino acid sequence: CASTQTTVGVGKLFF.

This rearrangement joins TRBV5-1 to TRBJ1-1; the D gene is possibly TRBD1 (5 bases). Per germline, CDR1 SGHRS and CDR2 YFSETQ. The V end lost 3 bases, the J end lost 7 bases, and 22 bases lay between the germline ends. The CDR3 extends over 16 amino acids. The CDR3 region is CASSSTNDVGPLEAFF. CDR3 nucleotide sequence: TGCGCCAGCAGCTCTACCAATGATGTGGGGCCACTTGAAGCTTTCTTT. The full variable domain, in which reference TRBV5-1 and TRBJ1-1 provide the parts outside the CDR3, is KAGVTQTPRYLIKTRGQQVTLSCSPISGHRSVSWYQQTPGQGLQFLFEYFSETQRNKGNFPGRFSGRQFSNSRSEMNVSTLELGDSALYLCASSSTNDVGPLEAFFGQGTRLTVV.

The chain uses TRBV10-3 and TRBJ1-1, with a tentative D call TRBD1 (5 bases). The length of the CDR3 is 14 residues. Per germline, CDR1 ENHRY and CDR2 SYGVKD. Trimming left V 2 bases short and J 3 bases short, with 10 bases between. CDR3 DNA: TGTGCCATCAGTGAGAAGGGACTAGACACTGAAGCTTTCTTT. This translates into CAISEKGLDTEAFF.

V usage is TRBV12-5 and J usage is TRBJ2-3; D possibly corresponds to TRBD2 (5 bases). CDR3 length equals 15 residues. The germline V gene has CDR1 LGHNT and CDR2 FRNRAP. V lost 6 bases and J 2 bases, leaving 15 bases between the germline ends. The CDR3 is CASGVGVTDTDTQYF. CDR3 sequence (DNA): TGTGCTAGTGGGGTCGGGGTGACGGACACAGATACGCAGTATTTT.

The chain recombines TRBV29-1 with TRBJ1-5, with 7 bases identical to TRBD1. The V and J ends lost 4 bases and 4 bases, in that order; junction bases with no gene match: 4. Germline CDR1 and CDR2: SQVTM and ANQGSEA. This CDR3 region has 13 residues. CDR3 in DNA: TGCAGCGTTGGCAGGGGGGTGAATCAGCCCCAGCATTTT. Its protein product is CSVGRGVNQPQHF.

The CDR3 DNA reads as TGTGCCAGCAGCGGAGGGACTACTCAAGAGACCCAGTACTTC. Its protein product is CASSGGTTQETQYF. This chain joins TRBV9 and TRBJ2-5; 7 bases map to TRBD2. CDR1 is SGDLS and CDR2 is YYNGEE in the germline V gene. V lost 3 bases and J lost 2; bases outside the gene matches: 4. There are 14 residues in the CDR3.

V and J are TRBV4-1 and TRBJ2-1; the match to TRBD2 covers 11 bases. This CDR3 spans 15 amino acids. CDR1 MGHRA and CDR2 YSYEKL come from the germline V gene. J lost 5 bases, V lost 4 bases, and 4 bases had no gene match. The CDR3 is CASSPLAGGHNEQFF. The CDR3 nucleotides are TGCGCCAGCAGCCCCCTAGCGGGGGGTCACAATGAGCAGTTCTTC.